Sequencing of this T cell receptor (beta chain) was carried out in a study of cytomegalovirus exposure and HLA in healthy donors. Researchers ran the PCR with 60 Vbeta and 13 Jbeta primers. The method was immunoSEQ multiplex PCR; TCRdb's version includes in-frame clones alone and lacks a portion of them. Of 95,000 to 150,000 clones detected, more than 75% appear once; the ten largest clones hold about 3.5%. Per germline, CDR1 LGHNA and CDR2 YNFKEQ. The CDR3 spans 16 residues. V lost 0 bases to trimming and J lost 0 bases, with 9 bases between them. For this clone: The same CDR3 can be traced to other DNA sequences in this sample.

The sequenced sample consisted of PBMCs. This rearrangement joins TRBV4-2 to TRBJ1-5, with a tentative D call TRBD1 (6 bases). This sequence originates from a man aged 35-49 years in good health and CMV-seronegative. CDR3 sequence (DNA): TGTGCCAGCAGCCAAGAATCAGGGGATAGCAATCAGCCCCAGCATTTT. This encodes CASSQESGDSNQPQHF.